This T cell receptor (beta chain) was retrieved from a study of blood T cell repertoires in COVID-19. Overall study: In each case, the material was cDNA or gDNA derived from T cells, B-cell-depleted T cells, or PBMCs.

V lost 2 bases to trimming and J lost 6 bases; unmatched junction nucleotides: 0. The CDR3 has 14 residues. Germline assignment: CDR1 MNHEY and CDR2 SVGAGI. Cohort 3 recovered donors had two negative PCRs, clearance, or symptom resolution. Repertoires were generated with immunoSEQ multiplex PCR, while TCRdb's copy carries only in-frame clones and drops some. This table holds just over 300,000 clones, over 75% found once. Sequenced input: PBMCs or T cells enriched from blood (not recorded which). The receptor's source is a man aged 25 to 40 who had recovered from COVID-19. J is TRBJ1-4 and V is TRBV6-5; 10 bases align to TRBD1. CDR3 residues: CASSYGTGDEKLFF. The CDR3 nucleotides read TGTGCCAGCAGTTACGGGACAGGGGATGAAAAACTGTTTTTT.